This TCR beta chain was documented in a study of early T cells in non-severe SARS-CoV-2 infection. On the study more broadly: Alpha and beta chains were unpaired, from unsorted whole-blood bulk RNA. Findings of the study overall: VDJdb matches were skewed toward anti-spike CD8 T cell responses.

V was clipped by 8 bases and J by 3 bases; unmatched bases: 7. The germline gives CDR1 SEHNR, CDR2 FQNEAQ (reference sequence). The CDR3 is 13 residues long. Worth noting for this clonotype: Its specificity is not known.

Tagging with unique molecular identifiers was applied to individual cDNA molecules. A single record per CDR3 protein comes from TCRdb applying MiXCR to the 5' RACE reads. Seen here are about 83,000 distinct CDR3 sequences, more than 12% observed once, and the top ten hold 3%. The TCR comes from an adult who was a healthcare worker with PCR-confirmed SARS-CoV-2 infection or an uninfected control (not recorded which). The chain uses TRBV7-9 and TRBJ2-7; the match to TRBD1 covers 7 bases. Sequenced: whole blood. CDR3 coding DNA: TGTGCCAGCTCGACAGGGATTGTCTACGAGCAGTACTTC. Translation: CASSTGIVYEQYF. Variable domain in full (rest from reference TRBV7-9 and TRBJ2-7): DTGVSQNPRHKITKRGQNVTFRCDPISEHNRLYWYRQTLGQGPEFLTYFQNEAQLEKSRLLSDRFSAERPKGSFSTLEIQRTEQGDSAMYLCASSTGIVYEQYFGPGTRLTVT.